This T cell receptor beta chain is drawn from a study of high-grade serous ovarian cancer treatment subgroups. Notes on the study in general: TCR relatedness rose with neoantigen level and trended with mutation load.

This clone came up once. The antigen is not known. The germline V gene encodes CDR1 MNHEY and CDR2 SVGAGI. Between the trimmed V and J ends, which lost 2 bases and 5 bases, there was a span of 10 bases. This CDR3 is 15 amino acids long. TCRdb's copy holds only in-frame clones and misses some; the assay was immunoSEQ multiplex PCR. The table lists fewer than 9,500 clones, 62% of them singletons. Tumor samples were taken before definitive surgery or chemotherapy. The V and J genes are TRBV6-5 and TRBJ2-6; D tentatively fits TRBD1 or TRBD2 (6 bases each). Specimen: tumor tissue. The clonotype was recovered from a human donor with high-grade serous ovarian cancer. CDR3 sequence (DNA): TGTGCCAGCAGTTACGGAGGGGGAAGGGCCAACGTCCTGACTTTC. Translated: CASSYGGGRANVLTF.